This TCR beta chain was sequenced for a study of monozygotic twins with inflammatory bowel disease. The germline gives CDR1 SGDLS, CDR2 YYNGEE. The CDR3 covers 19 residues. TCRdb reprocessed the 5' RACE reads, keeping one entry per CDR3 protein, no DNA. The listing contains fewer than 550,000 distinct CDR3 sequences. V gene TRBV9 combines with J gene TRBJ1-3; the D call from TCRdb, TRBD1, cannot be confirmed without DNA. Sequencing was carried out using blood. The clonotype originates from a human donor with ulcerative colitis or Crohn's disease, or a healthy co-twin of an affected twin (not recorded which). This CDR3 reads CASSVSDPLTVPPGNTIYF.